This TCR beta chain was sequenced for a study of blood T cell repertoires in COVID-19. Looked up from germline, CDR1 is SGHRS and CDR2 is YFSETQ. The V and J ends lost 0 bases and 5 bases, in that order; junction bases with no gene match: 4. The CDR3 runs 15 residues. The protocol was immunoSEQ multiplex PCR, while the TCRdb copy is restricted to in-frame clones and leaves out a portion. The repertoire holds some 180,000 clones, with 78% as singletons. The TCR was taken from an elderly woman with active or convalescent COVID-19. The chain links TRBV5-1 to TRBJ2-2, with TRBD1 matching 7 bases. Specimen: peripheral blood. CDR3 in DNA: TGCGCCAGCAGCTTGGCCAGGGGGAGTACCGGGGAGCTGTTTTTT. This encodes CASSLARGSTGELFF.